This T cell receptor beta chain derives from a study of shared clonotypes between healthy human individuals. Splitting of each subset's genomic DNA was done evenly across several immunoSEQ plates. Replicate sorted-subset PCRs were loaded with approximately 190 ng DNA, 25,000 to 30,000 T cell genomes. Authors' processing steps: With immunoSEQ giving junction-only sequences and no quality scores, filtering differed. Generated by immunoSEQ multiplex PCR, the TCRdb table keeps only in-frame clones and is missing some. V and J calls and clone size are copied from that table; D and trimming were computed from the DNA. Among roughly 1,100,000 clones listed, about three quarters were seen once. Trimming removed 2 bases from V and 4 bases from J; junction bases left unmatched: 1. Germline assignment: CDR1 MNHNY and CDR2 SVGAGI (reference sequence). The CDR3 consists of 15 residues.

The source of this sequence is a man between 18 and 29 years old in good health. Sequencing was performed on memory CD4+ T cells sorted from blood. Subset of the sample: CD45RA-negative fraction. V and J are TRBV6-6 and TRBJ2-1; TRBD2 aligns across 11 bases. CDR3 in amino acids: CASSYGTSGYNEQFF. The CDR3, as DNA: TGTGCCAGCAGTTACGGGACTAGCGGATACAATGAGCAGTTCTTC.